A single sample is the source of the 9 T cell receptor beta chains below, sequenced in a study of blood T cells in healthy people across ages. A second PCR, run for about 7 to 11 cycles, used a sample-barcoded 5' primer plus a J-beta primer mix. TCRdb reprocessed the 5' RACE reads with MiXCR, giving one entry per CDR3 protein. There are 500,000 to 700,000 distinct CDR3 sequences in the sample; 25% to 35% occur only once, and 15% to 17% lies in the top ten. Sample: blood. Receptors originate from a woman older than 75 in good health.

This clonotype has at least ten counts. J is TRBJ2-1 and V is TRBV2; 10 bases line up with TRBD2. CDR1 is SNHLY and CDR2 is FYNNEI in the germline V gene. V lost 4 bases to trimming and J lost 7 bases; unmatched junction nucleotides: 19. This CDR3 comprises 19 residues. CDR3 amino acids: CASSVLGGSGGAFRNEQFF. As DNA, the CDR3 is TGTGCCAGCAGTGTACTGGGTGGCAGCGGGGGGGCGTTTCGGAATGAGCAGTTCTTC.

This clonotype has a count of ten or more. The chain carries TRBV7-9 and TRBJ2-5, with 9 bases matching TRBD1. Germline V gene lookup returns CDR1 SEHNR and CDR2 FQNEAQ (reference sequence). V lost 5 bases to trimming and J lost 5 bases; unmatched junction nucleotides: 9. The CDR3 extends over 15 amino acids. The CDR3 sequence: CASSLGQGTKETQYF. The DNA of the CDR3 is TGTGCCAGCAGCCTGGGACAGGGAACGAAGGAGACCCAGTACTTC. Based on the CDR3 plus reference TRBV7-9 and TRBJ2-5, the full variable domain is DTGVSQNPRHKITKRGQNVTFRCDPISEHNRLYWYRQTLGQGPEFLTYFQNEAQLEKSRLLSDRFSAERPKGSFSTLEIQRTEQGDSAMYLCASSLGQGTKETQYFGPGTRLLVL.

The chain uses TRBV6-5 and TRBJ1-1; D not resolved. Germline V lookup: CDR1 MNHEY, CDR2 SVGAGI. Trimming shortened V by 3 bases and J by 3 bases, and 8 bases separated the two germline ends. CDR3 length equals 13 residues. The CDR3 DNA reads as TGTGCCAGCAGTTATCTGGGATACACTGAAGCTTTCTTT. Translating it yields CASSYLGYTEAFF.

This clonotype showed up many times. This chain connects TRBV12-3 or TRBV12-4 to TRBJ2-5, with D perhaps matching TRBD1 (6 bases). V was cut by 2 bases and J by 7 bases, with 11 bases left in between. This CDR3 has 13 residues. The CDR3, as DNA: TGTGCCAGCAGTTTAAGGGGGAGCGGGACCCAGTACTTC. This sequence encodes CASSLRGSGTQYF.

The CDR3 bases are TGCAGTGCTAGAACCGGGACAGGGTCCCATAGCAATCAGCCCCAGCATTTT. Translation gives CSARTGTGSHSNQPQHF. The genes are TRBV20-1 and TRBJ1-5, with 9 positions matching TRBD1. CDR1 is DFQATT and CDR2 is SNEGSKA in the germline V gene (reference sequence). The CDR3 has 17 residues. The V and J ends lost 2 bases and 0 bases, in that order; junction bases with no gene match: 8.

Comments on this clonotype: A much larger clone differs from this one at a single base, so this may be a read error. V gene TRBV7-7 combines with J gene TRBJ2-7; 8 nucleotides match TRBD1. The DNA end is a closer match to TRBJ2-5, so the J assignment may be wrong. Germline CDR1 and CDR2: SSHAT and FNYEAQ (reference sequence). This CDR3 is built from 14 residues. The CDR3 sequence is CASSSSGGPQTQYF. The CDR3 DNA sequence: TGTGCTAGCAGCTCTTCAGGGGGCCCGCAGACCCAGTACTTC.

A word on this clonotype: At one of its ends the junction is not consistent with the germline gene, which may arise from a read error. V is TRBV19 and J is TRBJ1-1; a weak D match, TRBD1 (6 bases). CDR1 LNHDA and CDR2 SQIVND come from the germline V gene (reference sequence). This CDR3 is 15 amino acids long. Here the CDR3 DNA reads TGTGCCAGTAGTATAGAAGGCGGGGGGCAGTTTGAAACTTTCTTT. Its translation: CASSIEGGGQFETFF.

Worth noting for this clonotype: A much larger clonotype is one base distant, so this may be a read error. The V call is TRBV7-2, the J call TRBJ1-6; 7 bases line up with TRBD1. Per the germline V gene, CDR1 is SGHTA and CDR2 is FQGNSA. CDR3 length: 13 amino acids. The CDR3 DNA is TGTGCCAGCAGATCCAGGGGGAGATCACCCCTCTACTTT. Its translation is CASRSRGRSPLYF.

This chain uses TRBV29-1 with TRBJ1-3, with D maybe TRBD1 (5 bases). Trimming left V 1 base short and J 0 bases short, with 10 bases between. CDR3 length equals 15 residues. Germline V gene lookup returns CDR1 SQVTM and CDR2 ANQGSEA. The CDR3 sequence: CSVEGQGISGNTIYF. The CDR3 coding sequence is TGCAGCGTTGAAGGTCAGGGTATCTCTGGAAACACCATATATTTT.